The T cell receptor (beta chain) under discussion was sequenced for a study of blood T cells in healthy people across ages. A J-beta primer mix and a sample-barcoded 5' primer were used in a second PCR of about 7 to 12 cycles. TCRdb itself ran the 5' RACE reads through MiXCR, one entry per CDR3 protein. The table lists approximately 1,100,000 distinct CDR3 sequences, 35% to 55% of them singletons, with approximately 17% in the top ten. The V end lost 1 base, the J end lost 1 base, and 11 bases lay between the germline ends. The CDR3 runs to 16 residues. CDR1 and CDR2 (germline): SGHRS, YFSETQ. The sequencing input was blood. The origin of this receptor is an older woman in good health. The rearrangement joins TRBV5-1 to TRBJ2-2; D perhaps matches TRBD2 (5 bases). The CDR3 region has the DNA TGCGCCAGCAGCTTGTCGGTGGACTGGAACACCGGGGAGCTGTTTTTT. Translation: CASSLSVDWNTGELFF.